The rows below give T cell receptor beta chains drawn from one sample of a study of blood T cells in healthy people across ages. TCRdb re-called the 5' RACE reads with MiXCR, one entry per CDR3 protein. The sample has some 1.7 million distinct CDR3 sequences, 28% seen once. The specimen sequenced was blood. These receptors all stem from a woman younger than 45 in good health. The CDR3 runs from the conserved cysteine through the conserved F or W. A D gene is named only where the DNA matches it firmly. Only some rows state a clone size, as once, few, many or a class for expanded clones.

j_call: TRBJ1-5; clone_size: NA; v_call: TRBV12-5; d_call: NA; cdr3_nt: TGTGCTAGTGGTTGGGACGGTAATCAGCCCCAGCATTTT; cdr3_aa: CASGWDGNQPQHF
j_call: TRBJ1-1; clone_size: few; v_call: TRBV29-1; d_call: NA; cdr3_nt: TGCAGCGTCAGCCCCGGGAACACTGAAGCTTTCTTT; cdr3_aa: CSVSPGNTEAFF
j_call: TRBJ2-1; clone_size: NA; v_call: TRBV27; d_call: NA; cdr3_nt: TGTGCCAGCAGGAGGGGAGAAAGGTACGAGCAGTTCTTC; cdr3_aa: CASRRGERYEQFF
j_call: TRBJ2-7; clone_size: few; v_call: TRBV12-3/TRBV12-4; d_call: TRBD1; cdr3_nt: TGTGCCAGCAGTTTACAGGGGGCGCGAAAAGAGCAGTACTTC; cdr3_aa: CASSLQGARKEQYF
j_call: TRBJ2-1; clone_size: NA; v_call: TRBV11-2; d_call: NA; cdr3_nt: TGTGCCAGCAGCTTGAGGGGGAACCGGGACGGTGAGCAGTTCTTC; cdr3_aa: CASSLRGNRDGEQFF
j_call: TRBJ1-2; clone_size: many; v_call: TRBV1; d_call: NA; cdr3_nt: TGCACCAGCAGCCAAGATGGGCAGGATTATAACTATGGCTACACCTTC; cdr3_aa: CTSSQDGQDYNYGYTF
j_call: TRBJ1-1; clone_size: once; v_call: TRBV20-1; d_call: NA; cdr3_nt: TGCAGGGTCATGGGGGTCAGAACTGAAGCTTTCTTT; cdr3_aa: CRVMGVRTEAFF
j_call: TRBJ2-7; clone_size: many; v_call: TRBV7-9; d_call: TRBD2; cdr3_nt: TGTGCCAGCAGCCGACGTGCGGGAGGAACCTACGAGCAGTACTTC; cdr3_aa: CASSRRAGGTYEQYF
j_call: TRBJ1-5; clone_size: few; v_call: TRBV18; d_call: TRBD1; cdr3_nt: TGTGCCAGCTCACGAACGACAGGGAAAAATCAGCCCCAGCATTTT; cdr3_aa: CASSRTTGKNQPQHF
j_call: TRBJ2-1; clone_size: many; v_call: TRBV11-2; d_call: NA; cdr3_nt: TGTGCCAGCAGCTTAGATGGGAGGCCGGGGAATGAGCAGTTCTTC; cdr3_aa: CASSLDGRPGNEQFF
j_call: TRBJ2-1; clone_size: many; v_call: TRBV10-3; d_call: NA; cdr3_nt: TGTGCCATCAGCGGTGAGGGATGGGATGAGCAGTTCTTC; cdr3_aa: CAISGEGWDEQFF
j_call: TRBJ1-2; clone_size: NA; v_call: TRBV7-9; d_call: NA; cdr3_nt: TGTGCCAGCAGCTTTCGGCAAAATGGCTACACCTTC; cdr3_aa: CASSFRQNGYTF
j_call: TRBJ2-7; clone_size: NA; v_call: TRBV5-1; d_call: TRBD1; cdr3_nt: TGCGCCAGCAGCTCATCGGGACAGGGTTCGAACGAGCAGTACTTC; cdr3_aa: CASSSSGQGSNEQYF
j_call: TRBJ2-7; clone_size: NA; v_call: TRBV5-1; d_call: TRBD1; cdr3_nt: TGCGCCAGCAGCGCAGATGGACAGGGCTACGAGCAGTACTTC; cdr3_aa: CASSADGQGYEQYF
j_call: TRBJ2-5; clone_size: many; v_call: TRBV20-1; d_call: NA; cdr3_nt: TGCAGTGCTAGTCCGGAGGGGGAGACCCAGTACTTC; cdr3_aa: CSASPEGETQYF
j_call: TRBJ2-6; clone_size: many; v_call: TRBV28; d_call: NA; cdr3_nt: TGTGCCAGCAAAGGGGCAGGGACTGGGGCCAACGTCCTGACTTTC; cdr3_aa: CASKGAGTGANVLTF
j_call: TRBJ2-5; clone_size: few; v_call: TRBV20-1; d_call: NA; cdr3_nt: TGCAGTGCTACGCGGACTACCGGAGAGACCCAGTACTTC; cdr3_aa: CSATRTTGETQYF
j_call: TRBJ2-5; clone_size: NA; v_call: TRBV7-9; d_call: TRBD1; cdr3_nt: TGTGCCAGCAGCTTAATTTATGGGACAGGAGCGTACTTC; cdr3_aa: CASSLIYGTGAYF
j_call: TRBJ2-2; clone_size: few; v_call: TRBV29-1; d_call: NA; cdr3_nt: TGCAGCGCGGGTAGAAGCACCGGGGAGCTGTTTTTT; cdr3_aa: CSAGRSTGELFF
j_call: TRBJ1-3; clone_size: NA; v_call: TRBV28; d_call: NA; cdr3_nt: TGTGCCAGCAGTAGGGGCGCAGGGTCCTCCTCTGGAAACACCATATATTTT; cdr3_aa: CASSRGAGSSSGNTIYF
j_call: TRBJ2-2; clone_size: NA; v_call: TRBV7-2; d_call: TRBD1; cdr3_nt: TGTGCCAGCAGCCCCTACAGGGGCCCGAACACCGGGGAGCTGTTTTTT; cdr3_aa: CASSPYRGPNTGELFF
j_call: TRBJ2-1; clone_size: NA; v_call: TRBV6-2/TRBV6-3; d_call: NA; cdr3_nt: TGTGCCAGCAGTTACTCGGGGGCGGATGAGCAGTTCTTC; cdr3_aa: CASSYSGADEQFF
j_call: TRBJ1-5; clone_size: NA; v_call: TRBV12-3/TRBV12-4; d_call: NA; cdr3_nt: TGTGCCAGCAGTTTAGCGGTAGTCCGAAGCAATCAGCCCCAGCATTTT; cdr3_aa: CASSLAVVRSNQPQHF
j_call: TRBJ2-1; clone_size: few; v_call: TRBV15; d_call: TRBD2; cdr3_nt: TGTGCCACCAGACTAGCGGGGGGCTACAATGAGCAGTTCTTC; cdr3_aa: CATRLAGGYNEQFF
j_call: TRBJ1-2; clone_size: NA; v_call: TRBV4-3; d_call: NA; cdr3_nt: TGCGCCAGCAGCCCCCAACCTCCGGCGGGAAGAAGAGATGGCTACACCTTC; cdr3_aa: CASSPQPPAGRRDGYTF
j_call: TRBJ2-5; clone_size: NA; v_call: TRBV15; d_call: NA; cdr3_nt: TGTGCCACCAGCAGGGCCTCCCACTCTAGCATCTCGCAGTACTTC; cdr3_aa: CATSRASHSSISQYF
j_call: TRBJ2-3; clone_size: few; v_call: TRBV5-1; d_call: NA; cdr3_nt: TGCGCCAGCAGCTTGGATCCTACTGCGGATACGCAGTATTTT; cdr3_aa: CASSLDPTADTQYF
j_call: TRBJ2-3; clone_size: NA; v_call: TRBV29-1; d_call: NA; cdr3_nt: TGCAGCGTTGAAGGGGGTAAACCGATCGGGGATACGCAGTATTTT; cdr3_aa: CSVEGGKPIGDTQYF
j_call: TRBJ1-6; clone_size: many; v_call: TRBV6-5; d_call: NA; cdr3_nt: TGTGCCAGCAGTTATGATGGGGGCTTGGATTCACCCCTCCACTTT; cdr3_aa: CASSYDGGLDSPLHF
j_call: TRBJ2-5; clone_size: NA; v_call: TRBV5-1; d_call: TRBD2; cdr3_nt: TGCGCCAGCAGCTTTACTCAGGGAGGGAAAGAGACCCAGTACTTC; cdr3_aa: CASSFTQGGKETQYF
j_call: TRBJ2-3; clone_size: NA; v_call: TRBV15; d_call: NA; cdr3_nt: TGTGCCACCGGCTCGTGGACCGGCTCGGCGGGGAATGAGCAGTTCTTT; cdr3_aa: CATGSWTGSAGNEQFF
j_call: TRBJ2-4; clone_size: NA; v_call: TRBV20-1; d_call: TRBD2; cdr3_nt: TGCAGTGCAAGAGGGCCTAGCGGAGTAGCCAAAAACATTCAGTACTTC; cdr3_aa: CSARGPSGVAKNIQYF
j_call: TRBJ2-1; clone_size: few; v_call: TRBV5-1; d_call: NA; cdr3_nt: TGCGCCAGCAGCTTGGGAGGCGGGGGCTTCCAAGAGACCCAGTTCTTC; cdr3_aa: CASSLGGGGFQETQFF
j_call: TRBJ1-5; clone_size: few; v_call: TRBV20-1; d_call: NA; cdr3_nt: TGCAGTGCTAGTCAGGAGAACAATCAGCCCCAGCATTTT; cdr3_aa: CSASQENNQPQHF
j_call: TRBJ1-1; clone_size: NA; v_call: TRBV7-9; d_call: NA; cdr3_nt: TGTGCCAGCAGCCCTTGGACAGCCATGAACACTGAAGCTTTCTTT; cdr3_aa: CASSPWTAMNTEAFF
j_call: TRBJ1-2; clone_size: NA; v_call: TRBV30; d_call: NA; cdr3_nt: TGTGCCTCTTACGGGACGGATGGCTACACCTTC; cdr3_aa: CASYGTDGYTF
j_call: TRBJ2-7; clone_size: few; v_call: TRBV6-1; d_call: NA; cdr3_nt: TGTGCCAGCAGGGGAGGCGGAGGGTCTGACGAGCAGTACTTC; cdr3_aa: CASRGGGGSDEQYF
j_call: TRBJ2-3; clone_size: NA; v_call: TRBV9; d_call: TRBD2; cdr3_nt: TGTGCCAGCAGCACTAGCGGGGGGGCTGTGACGGATACGCAGTATTTT; cdr3_aa: CASSTSGGAVTDTQYF
j_call: TRBJ2-6; clone_size: few; v_call: TRBV20-1; d_call: NA; cdr3_nt: TGCAGTGCTAGAGATCAATGGGGCTCTGGGGCCAACGTCCTGACTTTC; cdr3_aa: CSARDQWGSGANVLTF
j_call: TRBJ1-5; clone_size: NA; v_call: TRBV11-2; d_call: NA; cdr3_nt: TGTGCCAGCAGTTCGGGGGGGTCGTATAGCAATCAGCCCCAGCATTTT; cdr3_aa: CASSSGGSYSNQPQHF
j_call: TRBJ2-1; clone_size: NA; v_call: TRBV20-1; d_call: NA; cdr3_nt: TGCAGTGTTAGTTTTGGGAGATCCTACAATGAGCAGTTCTTC; cdr3_aa: CSVSFGRSYNEQFF
j_call: TRBJ2-3; clone_size: NA; v_call: TRBV10-1; d_call: NA; cdr3_nt: TGCGCCAGCAGTGACAGGGGAGACTCGGATACGCTGTATTTT; cdr3_aa: CASSDRGDSDTLYF
j_call: TRBJ2-5; clone_size: many; v_call: TRBV20-1; d_call: NA; cdr3_nt: TGCAGTGCTGTGCGCCGACTTTCGGGGGAGACCCAGTACTTC; cdr3_aa: CSAVRRLSGETQYF
j_call: TRBJ1-1; clone_size: NA; v_call: TRBV18; d_call: NA; cdr3_nt: TGTGCCAGCTCACCAGGGAACAGAGTTGAAGCTTTCTTT; cdr3_aa: CASSPGNRVEAFF
j_call: TRBJ2-7; clone_size: few; v_call: TRBV6-1; d_call: TRBD2; cdr3_nt: TGTGCCAGCGCGGCCCGTCGGGGGGACGAGCAGTACTTC; cdr3_aa: CASAARRGDEQYF
j_call: TRBJ2-7; clone_size: few; v_call: TRBV6-2/TRBV6-3; d_call: TRBD2; cdr3_nt: TGTGCCAGCAGTTACCAGCGGGGGACAACCGCCTACGAGCAGTACTTC; cdr3_aa: CASSYQRGTTAYEQYF
j_call: TRBJ2-7; clone_size: NA; v_call: TRBV28; d_call: NA; cdr3_nt: TGTGCCAGCAATGAAGGCAGGACCAAAAACTACGAGCAGTACTTC; cdr3_aa: CASNEGRTKNYEQYF
j_call: TRBJ1-5; clone_size: NA; v_call: TRBV28; d_call: TRBD1; cdr3_nt: TGTGCCAGCACCCCGGGACAGGGGCTTCAGCCCCAGCATTTT; cdr3_aa: CASTPGQGLQPQHF
j_call: TRBJ2-5; clone_size: NA; v_call: TRBV28; d_call: TRBD1; cdr3_nt: TGTGCCAGCAGTCCCTGGACAGGAATCCAAGAGACCCAGTACTTC; cdr3_aa: CASSPWTGIQETQYF
j_call: TRBJ2-5; clone_size: NA; v_call: TRBV5-6; d_call: TRBD1; cdr3_nt: TGTGCCAGCAGCCGATCAGGGGGTTTAAAGACCCAGTACTTC; cdr3_aa: CASSRSGGLKTQYF